These 32 T cell receptor beta chains share one sample of origin, sequenced in a study of OX40 agonist ivuxolimab in advanced cancers. Assay used: immunoSEQ multiplex PCR; TCRdb lists only in-frame clones, some missing. The sample records over 90,000 clones, around 84% being singletons. The sequenced sample was CD4+ or CD8+ T cells sorted from blood, obtained in a trial of the OX40 agonist ivuxolimab. These receptors all stem from an adult with an advanced solid tumor such as melanoma, head and neck, liver or kidney cancer.

J is TRBJ1-2 and V is TRBV6-1; D not resolved. Germline V gives CDR1 MNHNS, CDR2 SASEGT. Trimming took off 6 bases at V and 4 bases at J, with 3 bases between the two ends. The CDR3 extends over 10 amino acids. CDR3 bases: TGTGCCAGCAGGGGCTATGGCTACACCTTC. This translates into CASRGYGYTF.

This clone was counted a single time. The chain recombines TRBV30 with TRBJ2-7; TRBD1 aligns across 8 bases. CDR3 size: 12 residues. With 1 base clipped from V and 4 bases from J, the junction kept 0 bases outside the gene matches. Germline V lookup: CDR1 GTSNPN, CDR2 SVGIG (reference sequence). CDR3 amino acids: CAWSGQGYEQYF. CDR3 bases: TGTGCCTGGAGTGGACAGGGGTACGAGCAGTACTTC. Using reference TRBV30 and TRBJ2-7 for the parts outside the CDR3, the full variable domain is SQTIHQWPATLVQPVGSPLSLECTVEGTSNPNLYWYRQAAGRGLQLLFYSVGIGQISSEVPQNLSASRPQDRQFILSSKKLLLSDSGFYLCAWSGQGYEQYFGPGTRLTVT.

DNA for the CDR3: TGTGCCAGCAGCCAAGATATTGGACGTGGCTACACCTTC. Its protein is CASSQDIGRGYTF. This rearrangement joins TRBV14 to TRBJ1-2; no clear D gene. The CDR3 has 13 amino acids. Germline CDR1 reads SGHDN; CDR2 reads FVKESK. V was shortened by 0 bases and J by 7 bases, with 9 bases between the two germline ends. Drawing the rest from reference TRBV14 and TRBJ1-2, the complete variable domain is EAGVTQFPSHSVIEKGQTVTLRCDPISGHDNLYWYRRVMGKEIKFLLHFVKESKQDESGMPNNRFLAERTGGTYSTLKVQPAELEDSGVYFCASSQDIGRGYTFGSGTRLTVV.

The rearrangement joins TRBV6-1 to TRBJ2-3; TRBD1 agrees at 10 bases. The CDR3 sequence is 15 residues long. J was trimmed by 1 base and V by 5 bases; bases with no gene match: 3. CDR1 is MNHNS and CDR2 is SASEGT in the germline V gene. The CDR3 bases are TGTGCCAGCAGTAGAGGGACAGGGGGCACAGATACGCAGTATTTT. This encodes CASSRGTGGTDTQYF.

V usage is TRBV27 and J usage is TRBJ1-1; maybe TRBD1 (6 bases). This CDR3 is built from 14 residues. The germline V and J ends were trimmed by 5 bases and 0 bases, with 10 bases remaining between them. In germline, CDR1 is MNHEY, CDR2 SMNVEV (reference sequence). DNA of the CDR3: TGTGCCAGCAGTAGGGGGGACGTGAACACTGAAGCTTTCTTT. Its protein product is CASSRGDVNTEAFF.

The rearrangement links TRBV28 to TRBJ1-2, with 7 positions matching TRBD1. Trimming cost V 5 bases and J 1 base; bases outside gene matches: 7. This CDR3 comprises 15 residues. Germline V gene sequence: CDR1 MDHEN, CDR2 SYDVKM. Here the CDR3 DNA reads TGTGCCAGCAGTCCACCGGGACAGTTTAACTATGGCTACACCTTC. It yields the protein CASSPPGQFNYGYTF.

This clone was seen a single time. The V gene is TRBV5-1, the J gene TRBJ2-3; D is perhaps TRBD2 (5 bases). Trimming left V 0 bases short and J 4 bases short, with 9 bases between. CDR1 is SGHRS, CDR2 YFSETQ, per germline. The CDR3 length is 14 residues. Here the CDR3 DNA reads TGCGCCAGCAGCTTGGATGCGGGCTCAGATACGCAGTATTTT. It encodes CASSLDAGSDTQYF. The whole variable domain, filled in from reference TRBV5-1 and TRBJ2-3, reads KAGVTQTPRYLIKTRGQQVTLSCSPISGHRSVSWYQQTPGQGLQFLFEYFSETQRNKGNFPGRFSGRQFSNSRSEMNVSTLELGDSALYLCASSLDAGSDTQYFGPGTRLTVL.

This chain connects TRBV7-9 to TRBJ1-1; weak D call: TRBD1 (5 bases). The CDR3 spans 13 residues. V lost 2 bases, J lost 5 bases, and 9 bases lay in between. Germline values: CDR1 SEHNR, CDR2 FQNEAQ (reference sequence). CDR3 nucleotides: TGTGCCAGCAGCTTACAGGAGGGGACTGAAGCTTTCTTT. Its protein product is CASSLQEGTEAFF. The variable domain in full, completed from reference TRBV7-9 and TRBJ1-1, reads DTGVSQNPRHKITKRGQNVTFRCDPISEHNRLYWYRQTLGQGPEFLTYFQNEAQLEKSRLLSDRFSAERPKGSFSTLEIQRTEQGDSAMYLCASSLQEGTEAFFGQGTRLTVV.

This rearrangement joins TRBV18 to TRBJ2-7; 7 bases match TRBD1. CDR3 length: 13 amino acids. Germline values: CDR1 KGHSH, CDR2 LQKENI. The V and J ends lost 4 bases and 5 bases, in that order; junction bases with no gene match: 5. The CDR3 DNA reads TGTGCCAGCTCACGGACAGGTTGGGACGAGCAGTACTTC. Its translation: CASSRTGWDEQYF.

This clone was observed once. This chain links TRBV6-1 with TRBJ1-5; 8 bases line up with TRBD1. After removal of 5 bases from V and 0 bases from J, the junction contained 3 bases not matched to a gene. Germline V lookup: CDR1 MNHNS, CDR2 SASEGT. The CDR3 length is 15 residues. CDR3: CASSLDRDSNQPQHF. The CDR3 region has the DNA TGTGCCAGCAGTTTGGACAGGGATAGCAATCAGCCCCAGCATTTT.

This chain uses TRBV19 with TRBJ2-5; D possibly corresponds to TRBD2 (7 bases). Trimming shortened V by 6 bases and J by 5 bases, and 22 bases separated the two germline ends. Germline CDR1 LNHDA, CDR2 SQIVND (reference sequence). This CDR3 region has 16 residues. Here the CDR3 reads CASSPTLGGAVETQYF. The DNA for the CDR3 is TGTGCCAGTAGCCCCACCTTGGGGGGGGCAGTGGAGACCCAGTACTTC.

The chain couples TRBV11-2 to TRBJ2-5; tentatively, D is TRBD1 (5 bases). CDR3 length equals 13 residues. Germline-derived CDR1 and CDR2 are SGHAT and FQNNGV. V lost 6 bases, J lost 5 bases, and 13 bases lay in between. CDR3 protein: CASSTGPQETQYF. The CDR3 DNA reads TGTGCCAGCAGTACAGGACCGCAGGAGACCCAGTACTTC. Combining the CDR3 with reference TRBV11-2 and TRBJ2-5 gives the whole variable domain EAGVAQSPRYKIIEKRQSVAFWCNPISGHATLYWYQQILGQGPKLLIQFQNNGVVDDSQLPKDRFSAERLKGVDSTLKIQPAKLEDSAVYLCASSTGPQETQYFGPGTRLLVL.

The chain links TRBV2 to TRBJ1-5; 7 positions agree with TRBD1. Losses at the gene ends were 4 bases for V and 4 bases for J; bases not matched to a gene: 4. The V gene's germline CDR1 is SNHLY and CDR2 FYNNEI. The CDR3 totals 14 residues. The CDR3 bases are TGTGCCAGCAGTGGCGACAGGGTAAATCAGCCCCAGCATTTT. Translated: CASSGDRVNQPQHF.

The chain combines TRBV11-2 with TRBJ2-7; D is possibly TRBD1 or TRBD2 (5 bases each). V was cut by 2 bases and J by 0 bases, with 14 bases left in between. Germline loops: CDR1 SGHAT, CDR2 FQNNGV. The CDR3 sequence is 16 residues long. CDR3 protein: CASSLNIGTSSYEQYF. CDR3 bases: TGTGCCAGCAGCTTAAATATCGGGACGAGCTCCTACGAGCAGTACTTC.

J is TRBJ1-5 and V is TRBV5-1; tentatively, D is TRBD1 (5 bases). V lost 2 bases and J 7 bases, leaving 10 bases between the germline ends. CDR1 and CDR2 (germline): SGHRS, YFSETQ. This CDR3 region has 13 residues. The CDR3 DNA sequence: TGCGCCAGCAGCTTAACGGGGGTCCAGCCCCAGCATTTT. Protein: CASSLTGVQPQHF.

This chain uses TRBV27 with TRBJ1-5, with D perhaps matching TRBD1 (6 bases). CDR3 length equals 14 residues. With 3 bases removed from V and 7 bases from J, the gap between germline ends came to 13 bases. The germline CDR1 and CDR2 sequences are MNHEY and SMNVEV (reference sequence). The CDR3 loop reads CASSLGGAGQPQHF. Written as DNA, the CDR3 is TGTGCCAGCAGTTTGGGGGGGGCTGGCCAGCCCCAGCATTTT.

This rearrangement joins TRBV5-5 to TRBJ1-1, with D unclear. The V gene lost 0 bases and the J gene lost 4 bases, with 16 bases spanning the gap. This CDR3 has 16 amino acids. Per germline, CDR1 SGHKS and CDR2 YYEKEE (reference sequence). CDR3 protein: CASSLDGSGVATEAFF. Written as DNA, the CDR3 is TGTGCCAGCAGCTTGGATGGGAGTGGGGTTGCCACTGAAGCTTTCTTT. Using reference TRBV5-5 and TRBJ1-1 for the parts outside the CDR3, the full variable domain is DAGVTQSPTHLIKTRGQQVTLRCSPISGHKSVSWYQQVLGQGPQFIFQYYEKEERGRGNFPDRFSARQFPNYSSELNVNALLLGDSALYLCASSLDGSGVATEAFFGQGTRLTVV.

This clone appeared a few times. J is TRBJ2-7 and V is TRBV6-5; a weak D match, TRBD2 (5 bases). The V end lost 6 bases, the J end lost 3 bases, and 18 bases lay between the germline ends. CDR3 length equals 15 residues. Germline values: CDR1 MNHEY, CDR2 SVGAGI. The CDR3 DNA sequence: TGTGCCAGCAGAAAAAGCCTAGCTGGGGTCTACGAGCAGTACTTC. Translation: CASRKSLAGVYEQYF.

The chain combines TRBV30 with TRBJ1-2; no reliable D call. Between the trimmed V and J ends, which lost 8 bases and 2 bases, there was a span of 12 bases. From germline, CDR1 is GTSNPN and CDR2 SVGIG (reference sequence). The CDR3 sequence is 12 residues long. Here the CDR3 reads CASREMNYGYTF. Here the CDR3 DNA reads TGTGCCAGCCGAGAAATGAACTATGGCTACACCTTC.

V is TRBV18 and J is TRBJ2-7; 8 bases line up with TRBD2. This CDR3 contains 17 residues. Germline CDR1 is KGHSH and CDR2 is LQKENI. Trimming cost V 0 bases and J 3 bases; bases outside gene matches: 10. The CDR3, as DNA: TGTGCCAGCTCACCACCGCAATCCGGGACTAGTCTCTACGAGCAGTACTTC. It is translated as CASSPPQSGTSLYEQYF.

Concerning this clone: The same CDR3 arises from other DNA sequences in this sample as well. This chain uses TRBV27 with TRBJ1-5; possibly TRBD1 for D (5 bases). CDR1 MNHEY and CDR2 SMNVEV come from the germline V gene (reference sequence). Trimming took off 2 bases at V and 0 bases at J, with 17 bases between the two ends. The length of the CDR3 is 18 residues. In nucleotides, the CDR3 is TGTGCCAGCAGTTTAGGGCAGGGCGCCTCGTATAGCAATCAGCCCCAGCATTTT. This encodes CASSLGQGASYSNQPQHF.

This clone was detected only once. This chain uses TRBV6-5 with TRBJ2-1; D assignment may be TRBD1 or TRBD2 (5 bases each). Germline V gene sequence: CDR1 MNHEY, CDR2 SVGAGI. This CDR3 comprises 13 residues. V was cut by 2 bases and J by 6 bases, with 8 bases left in between. This chain's CDR3 is CASSYLGRNEQFF. CDR3 nucleotides: TGTGCCAGCAGTTACCTGGGACGCAATGAGCAGTTCTTC.

The chain joins TRBV19 to TRBJ1-5; D remains ambiguous. Germline CDR1 and CDR2: LNHDA and SQIVND (reference sequence). Trimming shortened V by 5 bases and J by 4 bases, and 9 bases separated the two germline ends. The CDR3 length is 13 residues. The CDR3 region is CASSLSLNQPQHF. CDR3 coding DNA: TGTGCCAGTAGTCTCAGTTTGAATCAGCCCCAGCATTTT.

The V gene is TRBV5-4, the J gene TRBJ1-2; the match to TRBD1 covers 9 bases. Germline values: CDR1 SGHNT, CDR2 YYREEE (reference sequence). This CDR3 region has 14 residues. With 6 bases clipped from V and 12 bases from J, the junction kept 15 bases outside the gene matches. DNA of the CDR3: TGTGCCAGCACCCACCCGGACAGGGGCGGCCTGGACACCTTC. It specifies CASTHPDRGGLDTF.

The chain couples TRBV19 to TRBJ2-7, with TRBD2 matching over 7 bases. The V gene's germline CDR1 is LNHDA and CDR2 SQIVND (reference sequence). V was clipped by 7 bases and J by 2 bases; unmatched bases: 8. This CDR3 has 14 residues. CDR3 sequence: CASKGTNPPYEQYF. As DNA, the CDR3 is TGTGCCAGTAAGGGGACTAACCCTCCCTACGAGCAGTACTTC.

The V call is TRBV5-1, the J call TRBJ2-1; 8 bases fit TRBD2. The CDR3 totals 16 residues. The V gene's germline CDR1 is SGHRS and CDR2 YFSETQ. V shed 0 bases, J shed 6 bases, and the junction held 8 bases outside the gene matches. CDR3 nucleotide sequence: TGCGCCAGCAGCTTGGATACGGGAGGGGCCTTCAATGAGCAGTTCTTC. Translating it yields CASSLDTGGAFNEQFF.

The chain couples TRBV7-2 to TRBJ1-5; weak D call: TRBD1 (6 bases). From germline, CDR1 is SGHTA and CDR2 FQGNSA. CDR3 length equals 15 residues. Trimming pared 1 base from V and 7 bases from J, leaving 14 bases between. The DNA of the CDR3 is TGTGCCAGCAGCTTAGGGTCTGGGGGCGGGCAGCCCCAGCATTTT. Translated: CASSLGSGGGQPQHF.

The J gene is TRBJ2-2, the V gene TRBV10-3, with a tentative D call TRBD2 (5 bases). The germline CDR1 and CDR2 sequences are ENHRY and SYGVKD. V dropped 6 bases and J dropped 6 bases, with 11 bases sitting between them. The CDR3 covers 13 residues. The CDR3 sequence: CAIRATRAGELFF. The CDR3 nucleotides are TGTGCCATCAGAGCAACTAGGGCCGGGGAGCTGTTTTTT.

V usage is TRBV6-1 and J usage is TRBJ1-4, with D possibly TRBD1 on 6 matching bases. Trimming removed 7 bases from V and 4 bases from J, with 16 bases in between. Per the germline V gene, CDR1 is MNHNS and CDR2 is SASEGT. The CDR3 length is 15 residues. In DNA, the CDR3 is TGTGCCAGCACCCCCTCAGGGGTCGGTAATGAAAAACTGTTTTTT. Its protein is CASTPSGVGNEKLFF.

The gene calls are TRBV19 and TRBJ2-1; D is unclear. V was clipped by 5 bases and J by 4 bases, with 21 bases between them. Germline assignment: CDR1 LNHDA and CDR2 SQIVND (reference sequence). The length of the CDR3 is 17 residues. The CDR3 sequence is CASSVVGTSSWYNEQFF. The CDR3 DNA reads TGTGCCAGTAGTGTAGTCGGCACCTCTAGTTGGTACAATGAGCAGTTCTTC.

The gene calls are TRBV5-1 and TRBJ1-1; TRBD1 might be the D (5 bases). Per germline, CDR1 SGHRS and CDR2 YFSETQ. Trimming cost V 2 bases and J 3 bases, with 11 bases left between them. This CDR3 has 14 amino acids. This CDR3 reads CASSFKTRDTEAFF. In DNA, the CDR3 is TGCGCCAGCAGCTTTAAGACCAGGGACACTGAAGCTTTCTTT.

This chain uses TRBV7-9 with TRBJ2-3; unclear D gene. The V end lost 0 bases, the J end lost 3 bases, and 7 bases lay between the germline ends. The CDR3 length is 14 residues. Looked up from germline, CDR1 is SEHNR and CDR2 is FQNEAQ (reference sequence). The DNA of the CDR3 is TGTGCCAGCAGCTTAGCGGGCGGAACAGATACGCAGTATTTT. It codes for CASSLAGGTDTQYF.